The 17 T cell receptor beta chains given below trace back to one sample, sequenced in a study of blood T cell repertoires in COVID-19. Sequencing was performed with immunoSEQ multiplex PCR; in TCRdb, only in-frame clones are kept and a portion is missing. The table lists some 250,000 clones, approximately 80% of them singletons. Sequencing input: peripheral blood. These receptors originate from a man in his 60s with acute or convalescent COVID-19.

This chain joins TRBV5-6 and TRBJ2-3; D is possibly TRBD1 (7 bases). The ends were cut back, 0 bases at V and 6 bases at J, with 14 bases in the middle. Germline values: CDR1 SGHDT, CDR2 YYEEEE. This CDR3 has 15 amino acids. The CDR3 bases are TGTGCCAGCAGCTTGGGGACAGGCCGGGGGGATACGCAGTATTTT. Protein sequence: CASSLGTGRGDTQYF.

The chain carries TRBV4-1 and TRBJ2-5; TRBD2 aligns across 8 bases. Per the germline V gene, CDR1 is MGHRA and CDR2 is YSYEKL. CDR3 length: 16 residues. The ends lost 4 bases at V and 1 base at J; junction bases unmatched: 8. For the CDR3, the DNA is TGCGCCAGCAGCCGCGGCGGGGGGTCCAGCCAAGAGACCCAGTACTTC. Its translation is CASSRGGGSSQETQYF.

The chain joins TRBV10-3 to TRBJ1-1; maybe TRBD1 (5 bases). V dropped 8 bases and J dropped 3 bases, with 10 bases sitting between them. CDR1 is ENHRY, CDR2 SYGVKD, per germline. There are 12 residues in the CDR3. CDR3 DNA sequence: TGTGCCATCGGGGGGGGGTACACTGAAGCTTTCTTT. Translation gives CAIGGGYTEAFF.

V is TRBV18 and J is TRBJ2-1; 10 nucleotides match TRBD2. The V segment lost 3 bases and the J segment 4 bases; nucleotides outside the gene matches: 3. Germline V gives CDR1 KGHSH, CDR2 LQKENI. This CDR3 has 15 residues. The chain's CDR3 is CASSPGLAAYNEQFF. CDR3 sequence (DNA): TGTGCCAGCTCACCTGGACTAGCGGCTTACAATGAGCAGTTCTTC.

J is TRBJ2-3 and V is TRBV24-1; D not resolved. This CDR3 comprises 13 residues. From germline, CDR1 is KGHDR and CDR2 SFDVKD. V lost 9 bases, J lost 1 base, and 10 bases lay in between. For the CDR3, the DNA is TGTGCCACCCGAGCGTCAGGCACAGATACGCAGTATTTT. Translation gives CATRASGTDTQYF.

The chain employs TRBV4-2 and TRBJ1-2; 7 bases map to TRBD1. J was trimmed by 4 bases and V by 3 bases; bases with no gene match: 11. The CDR3 loop spans 16 amino acids. Germline V gene sequence: CDR1 LGHNA, CDR2 YNFKEQ. The CDR3 DNA follows: TGTGCCAGCAGCCAGCTTGACAGGGCGCTGGGCTATGGCTACACCTTC. The encoded protein is CASSQLDRALGYGYTF.

The chain recombines TRBV7-2 with TRBJ2-7; D ambiguous. Trimming removed 5 bases at V and 0 bases at J, with 17 bases between. The CDR3 totals 16 residues. Germline CDR1 and CDR2: SGHTA and FQGNSA. The CDR3 bases are TGTGCCAGCAGCCCTACAAGGCAGGAATACTCCTACGAGCAGTACTTC. This encodes CASSPTRQEYSYEQYF.

V and J are TRBV27 and TRBJ2-7; 7 bases line up with TRBD2. CDR1 and CDR2 (germline): MNHEY, SMNVEV (reference sequence). J gave up 4 bases and V 0 bases, and 15 bases lay outside the gene matches. This CDR3 contains 18 residues. The CDR3 loop is CASSLSTGTKGFTYEQYF. Written as DNA, the CDR3 is TGTGCCAGCAGTTTATCCACCGGGACTAAGGGGTTTACTTACGAGCAGTACTTC.

The chain has TRBV10-2 and TRBJ2-3, with 7 bases fitting TRBD2. V lost 9 bases, J lost 0 bases, and 12 bases stayed unmatched. This CDR3 is 16 amino acids long. Germline CDR1 WSHSY, CDR2 SAAADI. The CDR3 DNA follows: TGCGCCAGTCGTAAAAGCGGGGCCTCTAGCACAGATACGCAGTATTTT. Its protein is CASRKSGASSTDTQYF.

This chain links TRBV19 with TRBJ1-1; the match to TRBD1 covers 10 bases. The CDR3 covers 14 residues. J lost 11 bases, V lost 5 bases, and 11 bases had no gene match. Germline CDR1 LNHDA, CDR2 SQIVND (reference sequence). As DNA, the CDR3 is TGTGCCAGTAGTCCCCGACAGGGGGCGGGGGTCGCTTTCTTT. This codes for CASSPRQGAGVAFF.

J is TRBJ1-2 and V is TRBV15; D unresolved. CDR1 is LNHNV and CDR2 is YYDKDF in the germline V gene (reference sequence). The V end lost 3 bases, the J end lost 4 bases, and 18 bases lay between the germline ends. This CDR3 has 16 residues. The CDR3 spells CATSSGLGKWPYGYTF. The CDR3 coding sequence is TGTGCCACCAGCAGTGGGTTGGGCAAATGGCCCTATGGCTACACCTTC. Full variable domain (outside the CDR3, taken from reference TRBV15 and TRBJ1-2): DAMVIQNPRYQVTQFGKPVTLSCSQTLNHNVMYWYQQKSSQAPKLLFHYYDKDFNNEADTPDNFQSRRPNTSFCFLDIRSPGLGDTAMYLCATSSGLGKWPYGYTFGSGTRLTVV.

The rearrangement uses TRBV12-3 or TRBV12-4 and TRBJ1-2; TRBD1 matches at 8 bases. Germline trimming cut 8 bases from V and 4 bases from J; bases unmatched to any gene: 3. CDR3 length equals 12 residues. The CDR3 DNA reads as TGTGCCAGCGGACAGGGCCCCTATGGCTACACCTTC. This codes for CASGQGPYGYTF.

The chain couples TRBV28 to TRBJ2-3, with D tentatively TRBD2 (6 bases). The germline V gene encodes CDR1 MDHEN and CDR2 SYDVKM. CDR3 size: 15 residues. Between the trimmed V and J ends, which lost 5 bases and 2 bases, there was a span of 14 bases. CDR3 DNA sequence: TGTGCCAGCAGTACCCGGGACTTCCTCACAGATACGCAGTATTTT. Translation gives CASSTRDFLTDTQYF.

The rearrangement links TRBV4-3 to TRBJ1-1, with 7 bases aligning to TRBD1. The CDR3 has 16 residues. Germline CDR1 is LGHNA and CDR2 is YSLEER. V trimming: 0 bases; J trimming: 3 bases; junction bases outside the gene matches: 7. The CDR3 protein is CASSQDPGQAHTEAFF. CDR3 DNA sequence: TGCGCCAGCAGCCAAGACCCCGGACAGGCTCACACTGAAGCTTTCTTT.

This chain connects TRBV7-2 to TRBJ2-3, with 9 bases that match TRBD2. Trimming took 0 bases from V and 7 from J; bases not matched to a gene: 8. This CDR3 has 16 amino acids. Germline CDR1 SGHTA, CDR2 FQGNSA. CDR3 nucleotide sequence: TGTGCCAGCAGCTTAGCTAGCGGGAGCTCTGTGAATACGCAGTATTTT. This translates into CASSLASGSSVNTQYF.

The CDR3, as DNA: TGTGCTAGTGGTTTGTGGGAGGGAGAGACCCAGTACTTC. Encoded protein: CASGLWEGETQYF. This chain links TRBV12-5 with TRBJ2-5, with 7 bases lining up with TRBD2. Germline assignment: CDR1 LGHNT and CDR2 FRNRAP. V shed 2 bases and J 4 bases; nucleotides not matched to a gene: 1. The CDR3 consists of 13 residues. Supplemented by reference TRBV12-5 and TRBJ2-5, the full variable domain reads DARVTQTPRHKVTEMGQEVTMRCQPILGHNTVFWYRQTMMQGLELLAYFRNRAPLDDSGMPKDRFSAEMPDATLATLKIQPSEPRDSAVYFCASGLWEGETQYFGPGTRLLVL.

The rearrangement joins TRBV11-3 to TRBJ2-2; D is possibly TRBD2 (5 bases). This CDR3 comprises 14 residues. Germline V lookup: CDR1 SGHNT, CDR2 YENEEA. The V end was cut by 4 bases, the J end by 5 bases, with 11 bases between. CDR3 nucleotides: TGTGCCAGCAGCTACAGTCGGGGAACCGGGGAGCTGTTTTTT. Amino acid sequence: CASSYSRGTGELFF. Together with reference TRBV11-3 and TRBJ2-2, the CDR3 gives the full variable domain: EAGVVQSPRYKIIEKKQPVAFWCNPISGHNTLYWYLQNLGQGPELLIRYENEEAVDDSQLPKDRFSAERLKGVDSTLKIQPAELGDSAVYLCASSYSRGTGELFFGEGSRLTVL.